Included here is one T cell receptor beta chain sequence, with context. The antigen is undetermined. Donors showed nominal health when sampled, although they likely had unrecorded immune exposures. The sample comes from a study of cytomegalovirus exposure and HLA in healthy donors. On the study more broadly: The study's early data release held roughly 90 million unique TCRs from HLA-typed donors. Findings and limits, study-wide: It was only CMV serostatus that was available as immune exposure information.

Primers included in the PCR were 60 Vbeta and 13 Jbeta primers. Using immunoSEQ multiplex PCR, the repertoire was profiled, and TCRdb retains in-frame clones only, with some absent. This sample has 100,000 or so clones, with over 60% found just once. With 4 bases removed from V and 3 bases from J, the gap between germline ends came to 12 bases. The germline gives CDR1 MDHEN, CDR2 SYDVKM. The CDR3 covers 14 residues. This rearrangement joins TRBV28 to TRBJ1-2; D is unclear. Sequencing was carried out using PBMCs. This clonotype originated in a female donor in good health and CMV-seropositive. CDR3 protein: CASSSYASDYGYTF. The CDR3 DNA sequence: TGTGCCAGCAGTTCCTACGCTTCGGACTATGGCTACACCTTC.